Sequencing of this TCR beta chain was carried out in a study of shared clonotypes between healthy human individuals. CDR3 length: 15 amino acids. V was shortened by 4 bases and J by 0 bases, with 13 bases between the two germline ends. Germline CDR1 and CDR2: MNHNS and SASEGT. The authors distributed each subset's genomic DNA evenly over several immunoSEQ plates. Approximately 32,000 T cell genomes, or about 290 ng DNA, went into unsorted PBMC replicate PCRs. Assay used: immunoSEQ multiplex PCR; TCRdb lists only in-frame clones, some missing. Counted here are about 480,000 clones, 79% occurring once; the ten biggest clones make up approximately 12%. Donors were Caucasian adults residing in Nashville, Tennessee, USA. Genomic DNA for unsorted samples was obtained from about 90 million PBMCs.

The chain joins TRBV6-1 to TRBJ2-7, with D unclear. The TCR originated in a woman aged 40 to 50 in good health. Some clones in this sample may be carry-over from other donors' samples. The source material was PBMCs. In nucleotides, the CDR3 is TGTGCCAGCAGTGTAGCCACAGCGACCTCCTACGAGCAGTACTTC. This sequence encodes CASSVATATSYEQYF.